In this sample, the clone carrying this TCR beta chain turned up once. Its antigen remains unidentified. The sample is drawn from a study of neoadjuvant anti-PD-1 for oral cavity cancer. General observations from the study: Greater tumor shrinkage accompanied bigger post-treatment sizes of preexisting clones. Treg/Th17 ratio rose with pretreatment blood and fell with post-treatment tumor TCRbeta clonality. With a few patients per group, TCR findings need larger cohorts.

Measured with immunoSEQ multiplex PCR; TCRdb has only the in-frame clones, and not every one. The table has approximately 12,000 clones, about 67% seen once. Trimming cost V 0 bases and J 7 bases, with 5 bases left between them. Germline CDR1 reads SQVTM; CDR2 reads ANQGSEA. The length of the CDR3 is 11 residues. Sequencing was performed on tumor tissue, taken before nivolumab (anti-PD-1) treatment. The receptor was isolated from a person between 40 and 85 years old with oral cavity squamous cell carcinoma. The donor label of this sample is uncertain. The chain recombines TRBV29-1 with TRBJ2-3, with no clear D. For the CDR3, the DNA is TGCAGCGTTGAAGAGGGGTATACGCAGTATTTT. Amino acids: CSVEEGYTQYF.